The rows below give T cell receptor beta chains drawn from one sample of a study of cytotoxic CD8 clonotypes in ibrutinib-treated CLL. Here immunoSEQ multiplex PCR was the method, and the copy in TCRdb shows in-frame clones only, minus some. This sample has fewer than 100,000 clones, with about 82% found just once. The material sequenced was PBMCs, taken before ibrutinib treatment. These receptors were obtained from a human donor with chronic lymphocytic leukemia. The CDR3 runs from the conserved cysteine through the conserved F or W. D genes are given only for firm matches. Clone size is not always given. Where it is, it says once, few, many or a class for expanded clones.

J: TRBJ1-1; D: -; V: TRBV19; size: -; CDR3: CASSILGVAEAFF; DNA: TGTGCCAGTAGTATCTTAGGGGTGGCTGAAGCTTTCTTT
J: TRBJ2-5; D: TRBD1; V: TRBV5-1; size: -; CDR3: CASSLGRGGFSETQYF; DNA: TGCGCCAGCAGCTTGGGGAGAGGGGGCTTTTCGGAGACCCAGTACTTC
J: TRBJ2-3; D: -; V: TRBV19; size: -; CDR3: CASSIGEFADTQYF; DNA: TGTGCCAGTAGTATAGGAGAATTCGCAGATACGCAGTATTTT
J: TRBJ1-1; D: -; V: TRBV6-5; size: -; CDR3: CASALTTNTEAFF; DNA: TGTGCCAGCGCCCTGACAACGAACACTGAAGCTTTCTTT
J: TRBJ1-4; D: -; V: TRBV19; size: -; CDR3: CASSITPRGVTNEKLFF; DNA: TGTGCCAGTAGTATTACACCCCGGGGGGTGACTAATGAAAAACTGTTTTTT
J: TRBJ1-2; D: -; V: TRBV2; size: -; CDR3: CASSDPGANYGYTF; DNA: TGTGCCAGCAGTGACCCAGGGGCCAACTATGGCTACACCTTC
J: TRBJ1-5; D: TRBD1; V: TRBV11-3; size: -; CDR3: CASSFPTGQGPPFLQHF; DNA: TGTGCCAGCAGCTTCCCCACTGGACAGGGACCACCCTTTCTCCAGCATTTT
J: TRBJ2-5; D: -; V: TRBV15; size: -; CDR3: CATSRERQETQYF; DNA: TGTGCCACCAGCAGAGAGAGACAAGAGACCCAGTACTTC
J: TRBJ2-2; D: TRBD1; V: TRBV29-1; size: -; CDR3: CSVMDRGANTGELFF; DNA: TGCAGCGTTATGGACAGGGGGGCGAACACCGGGGAGCTGTTTTTT
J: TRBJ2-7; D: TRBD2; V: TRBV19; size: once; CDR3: CASSPLASGAEQYF; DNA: TGTGCCAGTAGCCCCCTTGCTAGCGGGGCTGAGCAGTACTTC
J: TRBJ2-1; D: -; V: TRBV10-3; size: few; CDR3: CAISVQGSGNEQFF; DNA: TGTGCCATCAGTGTGCAGGGTAGTGGCAATGAGCAGTTCTTC
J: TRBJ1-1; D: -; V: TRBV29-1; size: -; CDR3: CSATYRGLNTEAFF; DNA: TGCAGCGCCACTTACCGGGGTCTGAACACTGAAGCTTTCTTT
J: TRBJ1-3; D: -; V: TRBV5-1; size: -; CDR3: CASSWVGQEDTIYF; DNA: TGCGCCAGCAGCTGGGTAGGGCAGGAGGACACCATATATTTT
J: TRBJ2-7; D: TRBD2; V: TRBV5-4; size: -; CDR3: CASSATSGATYEQYF; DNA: TGTGCCAGCAGCGCGACTAGCGGGGCCACCTACGAGCAGTACTTC
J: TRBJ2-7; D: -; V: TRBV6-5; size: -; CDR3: CASTQRGMYEQYF; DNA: TGTGCCAGCACCCAGAGGGGCATGTACGAGCAGTACTTC
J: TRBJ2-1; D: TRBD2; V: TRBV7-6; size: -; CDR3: CASSFLRPGTRIWDEQFF; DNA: TGTGCCAGCAGCTTTTTGAGACCCGGGACTAGAATTTGGGATGAGCAGTTCTTC
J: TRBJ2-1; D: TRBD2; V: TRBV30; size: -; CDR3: CAWRRSGSNEQFF; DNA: TGTGCCTGGAGAAGAAGCGGGAGCAATGAGCAGTTCTTC
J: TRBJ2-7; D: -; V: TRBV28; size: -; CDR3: CASSLFQFPWQYF; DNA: TGTGCCAGCAGTTTATTTCAGTTCCCATGGCAGTACTTC
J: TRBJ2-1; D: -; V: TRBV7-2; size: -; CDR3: CASSLETGSSYNEQFF; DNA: TGTGCCAGCAGCTTAGAAACGGGAAGCTCCTACAATGAGCAGTTCTTC
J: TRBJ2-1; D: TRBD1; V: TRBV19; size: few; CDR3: CASRTGGSSYNEQFF; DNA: TGTGCCAGTAGGACAGGGGGCTCATCCTACAATGAGCAGTTCTTC